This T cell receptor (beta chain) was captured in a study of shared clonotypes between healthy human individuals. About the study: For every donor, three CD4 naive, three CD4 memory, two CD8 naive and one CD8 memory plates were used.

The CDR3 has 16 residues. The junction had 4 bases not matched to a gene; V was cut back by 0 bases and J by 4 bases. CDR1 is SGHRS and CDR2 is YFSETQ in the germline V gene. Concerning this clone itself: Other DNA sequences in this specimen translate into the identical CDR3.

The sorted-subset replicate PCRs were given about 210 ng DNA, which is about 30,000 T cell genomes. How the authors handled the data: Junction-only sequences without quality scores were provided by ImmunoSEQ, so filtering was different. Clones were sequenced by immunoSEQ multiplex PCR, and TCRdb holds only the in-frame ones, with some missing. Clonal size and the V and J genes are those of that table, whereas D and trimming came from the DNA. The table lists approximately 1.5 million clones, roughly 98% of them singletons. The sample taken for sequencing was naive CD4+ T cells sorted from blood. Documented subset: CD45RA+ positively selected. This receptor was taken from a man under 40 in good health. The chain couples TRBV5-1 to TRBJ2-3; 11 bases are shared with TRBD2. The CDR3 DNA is TGCGCCAGCAGCTTGGGGCTAGCGGGAGGTCCAGATACGCAGTATTTT. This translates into CASSLGLAGGPDTQYF.